Sequencing of this T cell receptor (beta chain) was carried out in a study of OX40 agonist ivuxolimab in advanced cancers. On the study more broadly: Patients received intravenous ivuxolimab every 2 weeks at 0.01 to 10 mg/kg.

V lost 8 bases to trimming and J lost 3 bases, with 10 bases between them. CDR3 length: 12 residues. Per the germline V gene, CDR1 is MNHEY and CDR2 is SVGAGI. Only in-frame clones appear in the TCRdb table, and some are missing; sequencing was by immunoSEQ multiplex PCR. Here the sample spans tens of thousands of clones, about 90% being singletons. This clone occurred once. The gene calls are TRBV6-5 and TRBJ1-2; a weak D match, TRBD1 (5 bases). The sample here was CD4+ or CD8+ T cells sorted from blood, taken in a trial of the OX40 agonist ivuxolimab. The receptor was derived from an adult with an advanced solid tumor such as melanoma, head and neck, liver or kidney cancer. This chain's CDR3 is CASGGWDYGYTF. The CDR3 bases are TGTGCCAGCGGGGGTTGGGACTATGGCTACACCTTC.